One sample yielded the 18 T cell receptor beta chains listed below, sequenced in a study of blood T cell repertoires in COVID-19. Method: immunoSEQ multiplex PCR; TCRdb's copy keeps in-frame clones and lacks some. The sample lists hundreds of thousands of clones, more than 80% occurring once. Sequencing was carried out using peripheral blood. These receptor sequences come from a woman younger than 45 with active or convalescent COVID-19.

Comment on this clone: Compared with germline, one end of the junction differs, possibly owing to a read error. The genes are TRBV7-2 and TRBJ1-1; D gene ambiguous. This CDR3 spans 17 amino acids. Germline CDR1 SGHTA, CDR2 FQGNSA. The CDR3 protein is CASSSQIWSVVNTEAFF. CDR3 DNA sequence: TGTGCCAGCAGCTCCCAGATCTGGAGTGTAGTGAATACTGAAGCTTTCTTT.

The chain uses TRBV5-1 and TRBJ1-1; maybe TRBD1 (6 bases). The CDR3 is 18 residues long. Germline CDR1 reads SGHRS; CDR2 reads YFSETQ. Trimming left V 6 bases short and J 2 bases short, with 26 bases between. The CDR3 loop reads CASTYSVGQPLPNTEAFF. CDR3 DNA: TGCGCCAGCACCTACTCCGTGGGACAACCACTTCCTAACACTGAAGCTTTCTTT.

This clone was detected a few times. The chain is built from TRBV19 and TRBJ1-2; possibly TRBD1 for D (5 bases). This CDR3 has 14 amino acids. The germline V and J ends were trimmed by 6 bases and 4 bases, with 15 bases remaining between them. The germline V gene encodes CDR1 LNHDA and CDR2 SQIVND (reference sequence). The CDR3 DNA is TGTGCCAGTAGCTTATTAGGGGAATCCTATGGCTACACCTTC. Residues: CASSLLGESYGYTF.

CDR3 protein: CASSSGGRAYEQYF. The CDR3 coding sequence is TGTGCCAGCTCATCCGGGGGGCGCGCCTACGAGCAGTACTTC. V usage is TRBV18 and J usage is TRBJ2-7, with D possibly matching TRBD2 (7 bases). The CDR3 length is 14 residues. V lost 5 bases, J lost 2 bases, and 13 bases lay in between. Germline V CDR1 and CDR2: KGHSH, LQKENI.

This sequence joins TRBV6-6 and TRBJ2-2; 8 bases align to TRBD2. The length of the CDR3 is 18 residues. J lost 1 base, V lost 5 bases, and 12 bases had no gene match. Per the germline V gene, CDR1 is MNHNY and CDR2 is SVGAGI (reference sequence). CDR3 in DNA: TGTGCCAGCAGTCCGCCCTTGGGAAGCGGGGGGAACACCGGGGAGCTGTTTTTT. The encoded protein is CASSPPLGSGGNTGELFF.

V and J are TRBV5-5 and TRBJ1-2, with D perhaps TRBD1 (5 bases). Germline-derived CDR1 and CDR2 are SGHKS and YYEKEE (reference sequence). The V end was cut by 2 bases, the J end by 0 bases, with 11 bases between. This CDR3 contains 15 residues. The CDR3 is CASSFSGGANYGYTF. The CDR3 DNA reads TGTGCCAGCAGCTTCTCGGGGGGAGCTAACTATGGCTACACCTTC.

The CDR3 here is CASSFTGGTEADTQYF. The CDR3 DNA is TGCGCCAGCAGCTTTACGGGCGGGACGGAGGCAGATACGCAGTATTTT. V and J are TRBV5-1 and TRBJ2-3; D may be TRBD2 (6 bases). V dropped 2 bases and J dropped 4 bases, with 17 bases sitting between them. The CDR3 runs to 16 residues. Germline CDR1 SGHRS, CDR2 YFSETQ.

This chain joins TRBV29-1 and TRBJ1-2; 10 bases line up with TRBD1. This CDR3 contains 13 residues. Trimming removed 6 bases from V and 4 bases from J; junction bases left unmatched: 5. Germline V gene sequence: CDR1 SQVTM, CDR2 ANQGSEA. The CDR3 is CSVGTGEVYGYTF. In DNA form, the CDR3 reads TGCAGCGTAGGGACAGGGGAAGTCTATGGCTACACCTTC.

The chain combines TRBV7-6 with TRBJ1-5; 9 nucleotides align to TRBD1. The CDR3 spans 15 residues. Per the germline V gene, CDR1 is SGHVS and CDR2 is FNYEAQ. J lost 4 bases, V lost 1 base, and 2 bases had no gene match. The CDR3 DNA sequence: TGTGCCAGCAGCTTAGGGACAGGGGAAAATCAGCCCCAGCATTTT. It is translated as CASSLGTGENQPQHF.

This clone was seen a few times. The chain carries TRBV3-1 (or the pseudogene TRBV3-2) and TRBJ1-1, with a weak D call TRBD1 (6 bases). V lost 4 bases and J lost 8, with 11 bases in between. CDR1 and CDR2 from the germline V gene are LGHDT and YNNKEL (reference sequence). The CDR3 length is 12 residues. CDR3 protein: CASSRTGIEAFF. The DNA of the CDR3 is TGTGCCAGCAGCCGAACAGGGATAGAAGCTTTCTTT.

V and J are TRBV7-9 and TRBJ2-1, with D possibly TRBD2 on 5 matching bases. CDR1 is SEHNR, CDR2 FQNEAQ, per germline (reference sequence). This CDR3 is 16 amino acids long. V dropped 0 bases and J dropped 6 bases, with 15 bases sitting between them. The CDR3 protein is CASSLARQGEGNEQFF. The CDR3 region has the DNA TGTGCCAGCAGCTTAGCGCGACAAGGAGAGGGCAATGAGCAGTTCTTC.

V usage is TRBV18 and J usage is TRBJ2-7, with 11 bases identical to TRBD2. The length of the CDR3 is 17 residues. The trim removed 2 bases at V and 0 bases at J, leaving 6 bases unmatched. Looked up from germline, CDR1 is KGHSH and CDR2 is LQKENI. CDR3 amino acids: CASSPTASGGSSYEQYF. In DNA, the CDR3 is TGTGCCAGCTCACCAACTGCTAGCGGGGGGTCCTCCTACGAGCAGTACTTC.

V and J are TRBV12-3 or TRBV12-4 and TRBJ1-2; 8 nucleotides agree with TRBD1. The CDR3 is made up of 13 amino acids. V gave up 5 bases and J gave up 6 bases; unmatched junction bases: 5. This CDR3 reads CASSPTGENGYTF. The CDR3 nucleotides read TGTGCCAGCAGTCCGACAGGGGAGAATGGCTACACCTTC.

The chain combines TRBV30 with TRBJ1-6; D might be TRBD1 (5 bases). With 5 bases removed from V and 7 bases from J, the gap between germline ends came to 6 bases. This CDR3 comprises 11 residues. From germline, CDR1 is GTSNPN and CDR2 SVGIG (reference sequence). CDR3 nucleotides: TGTGCCTGGGACAGCAATTCACCCCTCCACTTT. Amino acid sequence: CAWDSNSPLHF. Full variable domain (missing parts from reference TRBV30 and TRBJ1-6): SQTIHQWPATLVQPVGSPLSLECTVEGTSNPNLYWYRQAAGRGLQLLFYSVGIGQISSEVPQNLSASRPQDRQFILSSKKLLLSDSGFYLCAWDSNSPLHFGNGTRLTVT.

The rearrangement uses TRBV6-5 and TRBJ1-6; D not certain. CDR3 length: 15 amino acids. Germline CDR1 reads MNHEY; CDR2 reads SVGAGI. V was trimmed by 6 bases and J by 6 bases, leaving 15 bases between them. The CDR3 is CASSETVPGNSPLHF. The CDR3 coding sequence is TGTGCCAGCAGCGAGACGGTACCGGGTAATTCACCCCTCCACTTT.

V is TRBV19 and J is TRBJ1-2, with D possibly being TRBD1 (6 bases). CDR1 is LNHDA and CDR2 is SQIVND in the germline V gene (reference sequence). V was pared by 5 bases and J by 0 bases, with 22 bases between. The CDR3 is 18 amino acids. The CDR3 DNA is TGTGCCAGTAGTCCGGCCGTTATCGACAGGACCGCTAACTATGGCTACACCTTC. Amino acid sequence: CASSPAVIDRTANYGYTF.

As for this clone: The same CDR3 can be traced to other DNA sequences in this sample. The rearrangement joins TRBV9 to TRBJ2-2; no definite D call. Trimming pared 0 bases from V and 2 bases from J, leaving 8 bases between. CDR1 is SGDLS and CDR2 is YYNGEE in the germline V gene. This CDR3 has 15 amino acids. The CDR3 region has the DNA TGTGCCAGCAGCGTAGTTCAGACTAACACCGGGGAGCTGTTTTTT. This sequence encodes CASSVVQTNTGELFF.

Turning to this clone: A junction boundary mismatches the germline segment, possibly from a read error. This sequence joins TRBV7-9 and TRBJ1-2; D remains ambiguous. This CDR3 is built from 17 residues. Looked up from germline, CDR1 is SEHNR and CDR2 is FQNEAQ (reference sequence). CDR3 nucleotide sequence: TGTGCCAGCAGTTTAGGCGGGATTAATCTCCTCAACTATGGCTACACCTTC. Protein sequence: CASSLGGINLLNYGYTF.